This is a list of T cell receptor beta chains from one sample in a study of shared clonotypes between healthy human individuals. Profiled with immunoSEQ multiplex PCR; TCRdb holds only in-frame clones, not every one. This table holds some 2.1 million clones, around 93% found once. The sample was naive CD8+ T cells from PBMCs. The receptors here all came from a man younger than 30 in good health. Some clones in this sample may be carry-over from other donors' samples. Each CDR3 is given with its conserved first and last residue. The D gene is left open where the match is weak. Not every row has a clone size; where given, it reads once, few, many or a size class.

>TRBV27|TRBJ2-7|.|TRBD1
TGTGCCAGCAGACTCCCCGGGACAGGGGACCCTCCCTACGAGCAGTACTTC
CASRLPGTGDPPYEQYF
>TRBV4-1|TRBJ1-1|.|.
TGCGCCAGCAGCCTACATCCTGCGAACACTGAAGCTTTCTTT
CASSLHPANTEAFF
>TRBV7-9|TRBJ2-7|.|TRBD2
TGTGCCAGCAGCCTAACTGCGGGAGGGCTCCACGAGCAGTACTTC
CASSLTAGGLHEQYF
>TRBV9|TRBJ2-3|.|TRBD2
TGTGCCAGCAGCGGGACTGGGGCGGGAGGGGTAGATACGCAGTATTTT
CASSGTGAGGVDTQYF
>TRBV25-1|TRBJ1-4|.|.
TGTGCCAGCAGCCCGACAAGAGGGGAAAAACTGTTTTTT
CASSPTRGEKLFF
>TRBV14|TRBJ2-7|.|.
TGTGCCAGCAGCCAATTCACGACGGTATACTCCTACGAGCAGTACTTC
CASSQFTTVYSYEQYF
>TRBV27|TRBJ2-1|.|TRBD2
TGTGCCAGCAGTTTTAGCGGGAAGGGCAATGAGCAGTTCTTC
CASSFSGKGNEQFF
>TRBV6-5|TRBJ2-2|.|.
TGTGCCAGCAGTTACAGGGGAAACACCGGGGAGCTGTTTTTT
CASSYRGNTGELFF
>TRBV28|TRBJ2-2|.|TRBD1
TGTGCCAGCCGGGGACAGTACACCGGGGAGCTGTTTTTT
CASRGQYTGELFF
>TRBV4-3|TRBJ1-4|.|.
TGCGCCAGCAGCCAAGATTTGTCGACTAATGAAAAACTGTTTTTT
CASSQDLSTNEKLFF
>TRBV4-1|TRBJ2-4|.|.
TGCGCCAGCAGCCAAGGGGCAGACCCCTGGGCCAAAAACATTCAGTACTTC
CASSQGADPWAKNIQYF
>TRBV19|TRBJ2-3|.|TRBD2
TGTGCCAGTAGCGATAGAGCGGGAGAGGGTGCAGATACGCAGTATTTT
CASSDRAGEGADTQYF
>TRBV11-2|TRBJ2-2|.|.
TGTGCCAGCAGCTTGGCCGGGACCCCGATAACCGGGGAGCTGTTTTTT
CASSLAGTPITGELFF
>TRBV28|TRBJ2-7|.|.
TGTGCCAGCAGTTTATCTATGTTGTCGGACAGGCAGTACTTC
CASSLSMLSDRQYF
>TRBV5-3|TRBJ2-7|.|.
TGTGCCAGAAGCTCGACGACGGGGGTCGAGCAGTACTTC
CARSSTTGVEQYF
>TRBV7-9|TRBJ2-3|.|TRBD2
TGTGCCAGCAGCATACACTCGATAGCGGGAGGGCCGACAGATACGCAGTATTTT
CASSIHSIAGGPTDTQYF
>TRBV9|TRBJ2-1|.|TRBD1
TGTGCCAGCAGCGTTAGGACAGGGGACTACAATGAGCAGTTCTTC
CASSVRTGDYNEQFF
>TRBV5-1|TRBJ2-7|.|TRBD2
TGCGCCAGCAGAAGGTGGGTAGCGGGATCCTACGAGCAGTACTTC
CASRRWVAGSYEQYF
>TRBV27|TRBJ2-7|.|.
TGTGCCAGCAGCCTCCGGGACTCAGCCTACGAGCAGTACTTC
CASSLRDSAYEQYF
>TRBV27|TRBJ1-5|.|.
TGTGCCAGCAGTTCTCGGGTCTACCATAGCAATCAGCCCCAGCATTTT
CASSSRVYHSNQPQHF
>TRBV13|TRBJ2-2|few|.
TGTGCCAGCAGCTTATCCGGGGAGCTGTTTTTT
CASSLSGELFF
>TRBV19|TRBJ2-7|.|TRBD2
TGTGCCAGTAGTATAGAGGCAGCGGGAGTGTACGAGCAGTACTTC
CASSIEAAGVYEQYF
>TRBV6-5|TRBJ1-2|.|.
TGTGCCAGCAGTTACTCGCGACGGGGCCATTATGGCTACACCTTC
CASSYSRRGHYGYTF
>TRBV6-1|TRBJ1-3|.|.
TGTGCCAGCAGTGATTCTACTTTGTGGGTTGGAAACACCATATATTTT
CASSDSTLWVGNTIYF
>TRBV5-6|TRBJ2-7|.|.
TGTGCCAGCAGCTACGGGACTTCCCCGGAGCAGTACTTC
CASSYGTSPEQYF
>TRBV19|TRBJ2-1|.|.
TGTGCAAGGAGTGGACCGCCACCTGAGCAGTTCTTC
CARSGPPPEQFF
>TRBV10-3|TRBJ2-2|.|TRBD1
TGTGCCATAGGCCCAGGACAGGGGAACACCGGGGAGCTGTTTTTT
CAIGPGQGNTGELFF
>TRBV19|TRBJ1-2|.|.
TGTGCCAGTAGTATTGGTGTGGCATATGGCTACACCTTC
CASSIGVAYGYTF
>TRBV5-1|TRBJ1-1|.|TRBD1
TGCGCCAGCAGGTGGACAGGGGCGAACACTGAAGCTTTCTTT
CASRWTGANTEAFF
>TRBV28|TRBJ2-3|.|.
TGTGCCAGCAGTTTTACCTCGCAGATCACAGATACGCAGTATTTT
CASSFTSQITDTQYF
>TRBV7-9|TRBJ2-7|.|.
TGTGCCAGCAGCTTCGGCAACTCCTACGAGCAGTACTTC
CASSFGNSYEQYF
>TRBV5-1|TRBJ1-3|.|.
TGCGCCAGCAGTTCTAACACAGGGTCCATCGGAAACACCATATATTTT
CASSSNTGSIGNTIYF
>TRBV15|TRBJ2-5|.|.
TGTGCCACCAGCCCCACGGAAAGGGGGGGAGAGACCCAGTACTTC
CATSPTERGGETQYF
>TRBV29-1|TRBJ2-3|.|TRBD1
TGCAGCGTTGAAGAGGGGTTGGCAGGGGGTCCCTGGGATACGCAGTATTTT
CSVEEGLAGGPWDTQYF
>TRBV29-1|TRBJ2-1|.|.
TGCAGCGTTGATGGGATCGCCTACAATGAGCAGTTCTTC
CSVDGIAYNEQFF
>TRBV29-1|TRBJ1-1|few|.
TGCAGCGTTGAAGACACCTTGAACACTGAAGCTTTCTTT
CSVEDTLNTEAFF
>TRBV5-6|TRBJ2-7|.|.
TGTGCCAGCAGGGGGGCAGGGATTAGCTACGAGCAGTACTTC
CASRGAGISYEQYF
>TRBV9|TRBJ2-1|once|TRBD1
TGTGCCAGCAGCGCTTACGGGACAGGGGTGAATGAGCAGTTCTTC
CASSAYGTGVNEQFF
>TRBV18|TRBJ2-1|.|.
TGTGCCAGCTCACCTCGGTTCGGAGACTACAATGAGCAGTTCTTC
CASSPRFGDYNEQFF
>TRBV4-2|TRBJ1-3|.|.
TGTGCCAGCAGCCAAGAACCGGTCTTCGCGCTCTCTGGAAACACCATATATTTT
CASSQEPVFALSGNTIYF
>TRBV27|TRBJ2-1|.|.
TGTGCCAGCAGTCCCAATCAGGGACGCAACAATGAGCAGTTCTTC
CASSPNQGRNNEQFF
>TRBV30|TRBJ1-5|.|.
TGTGCCTGGAGTGTACAGCAGGGGTTTGTATTCAATCAGCCCCAGCATTTT
CAWSVQQGFVFNQPQHF
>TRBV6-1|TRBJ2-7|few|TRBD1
TGTGCCAGCAGTGAAGCGCTTCGACAGGGGGCAGTATACGAGCAGTACTTC
CASSEALRQGAVYEQYF
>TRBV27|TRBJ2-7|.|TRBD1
TGTGCCAGCAGTGGCAGGGGGCAAAGGGAGCAGTACTTC
CASSGRGQREQYF
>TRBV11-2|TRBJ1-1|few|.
TGTGCCAGCAGCTTAAAGACTGAAGCTTTCTTT
CASSLKTEAFF
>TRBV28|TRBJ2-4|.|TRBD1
TGTGCCAGCAGTTCTTCCCGGACAGGGGCCCACATTCAGTACTTC
CASSSSRTGAHIQYF
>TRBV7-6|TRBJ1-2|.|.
TGTGCCAGCAGCCCTAGCACAGGGTCTAACTATGGCTACACCTTC
CASSPSTGSNYGYTF
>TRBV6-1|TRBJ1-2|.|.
TGTGCCAGCAGTCCCCCAGTGGGGGCTGACTATGGCTACACCTTC
CASSPPVGADYGYTF
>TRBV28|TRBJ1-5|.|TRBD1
TGTGCCAGCAGGCCAAGAGGGACAGCCCGACCCTATAGCAATCAGCCCCAGCATTTT
CASRPRGTARPYSNQPQHF
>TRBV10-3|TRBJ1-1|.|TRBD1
TGTGCCATCAGGGACAGGGGGGCCATGAACACTGAAGCTTTCTTT
CAIRDRGAMNTEAFF
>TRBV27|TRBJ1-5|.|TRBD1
TGTGCCAGCAGAGAACAGGGGGCAGGTCAGCCCCAGCATTTT
CASREQGAGQPQHF
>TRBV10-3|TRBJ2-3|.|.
TGTGCCATCAGTGATAGTAGCGGACACACAGATACGCAGTATTTT
CAISDSSGHTDTQYF
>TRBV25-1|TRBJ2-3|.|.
TGTGCCAGCAGTGAGGATCGCCCCGACACAGATACGCAGTATTTT
CASSEDRPDTDTQYF
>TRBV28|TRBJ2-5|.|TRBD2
TGTGCCAGCAGTCAGATAGCGGGAATCCAAGAGACCCAGTACTTC
CASSQIAGIQETQYF